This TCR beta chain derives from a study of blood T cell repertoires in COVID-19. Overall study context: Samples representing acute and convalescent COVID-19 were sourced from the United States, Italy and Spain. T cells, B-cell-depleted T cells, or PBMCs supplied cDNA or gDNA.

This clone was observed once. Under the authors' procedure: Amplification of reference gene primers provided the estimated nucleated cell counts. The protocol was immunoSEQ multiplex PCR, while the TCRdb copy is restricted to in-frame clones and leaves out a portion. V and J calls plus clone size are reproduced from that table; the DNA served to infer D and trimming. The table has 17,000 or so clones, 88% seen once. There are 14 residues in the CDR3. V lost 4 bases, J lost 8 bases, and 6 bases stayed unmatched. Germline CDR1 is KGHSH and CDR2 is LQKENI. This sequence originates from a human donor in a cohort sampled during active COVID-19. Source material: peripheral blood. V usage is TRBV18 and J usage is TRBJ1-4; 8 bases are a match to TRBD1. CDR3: CASSRDRGQEKLFF. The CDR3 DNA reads TGTGCCAGCTCACGCGACAGGGGACAGGAAAAACTGTTTTTT.